Listed here are 5 T cell receptor beta chains from one sample, sequenced in a study of OX40 agonist ivuxolimab in advanced cancers. Sequenced by immunoSEQ multiplex PCR; TCRdb stores in-frame clones only, minus some. This table holds around 23,000 clones, 70% to 85% found once. Here the sequenced sample was CD4+ or CD8+ T cells sorted from blood, taken in a trial of the OX40 agonist ivuxolimab. Source of these receptors: an adult with an advanced solid tumor such as melanoma, head and neck, liver or kidney cancer.

In this sample, this clone turned up once. The chain has TRBV10-3 and TRBJ1-1, with D unresolved. Trimming took 10 bases from V and 5 from J, leaving 17 bases between them. The CDR3 has 13 residues. Germline-derived CDR1 and CDR2 are ENHRY and SYGVKD. The CDR3 DNA is TGTGCCACAGTGGGAGCTGGGTGGACTGAAGCTTTCTTT. This sequence encodes CATVGAGWTEAFF.

The chain has TRBV2 and TRBJ1-2; TRBD1 might be the D (5 bases). CDR3 size: 15 residues. The germline gives CDR1 SNHLY, CDR2 FYNNEI. V was shortened by 3 bases and J by 2 bases, with 13 bases between the two germline ends. CDR3 in amino acids: CASSEQRGYNYGYTF. CDR3 in DNA: TGTGCCAGCAGTGAGCAGCGGGGGTACAACTATGGCTACACCTTC.

This chain joins TRBV11-2 and TRBJ2-7; D is uncertain. The CDR3 consists of 13 residues. The germline V gene encodes CDR1 SGHAT and CDR2 FQNNGV. Trimming took 7 bases from V and 4 from J, leaving 14 bases between them. CDR3: CASTPRSLYEQYF. CDR3 DNA sequence: TGTGCCAGCACCCCTCGCTCGTTATACGAGCAGTACTTC.

The V and J genes are TRBV19 and TRBJ2-3, with TRBD2 identical over 14 bases. V shed 4 bases and J 2 bases; nucleotides not matched to a gene: 8. The germline CDR1 and CDR2 sequences are LNHDA and SQIVND (reference sequence). The CDR3 has 18 amino acids. The CDR3 sequence is CASSTGLAGGPPTDTQYF. In nucleotides, the CDR3 is TGTGCCAGTAGTACAGGACTAGCGGGGGGACCACCCACAGATACGCAGTATTTT.

The rearrangement uses TRBV19 and TRBJ2-7, with a possible D match to TRBD1 (5 bases). Germline V CDR1 and CDR2: LNHDA, SQIVND (reference sequence). This CDR3 is built from 13 residues. Trimming pared 4 bases from V and 3 bases from J, leaving 10 bases between. CDR3 residues: CASSNRQNYEQYF. CDR3 coding DNA: TGTGCCAGTAGTAACCGACAGAACTACGAGCAGTACTTC.